This passage covers 2 T cell receptor beta chains from one sample sequenced in a study of blood T cell repertoires in COVID-19. Here immunoSEQ multiplex PCR was the method, and the copy in TCRdb shows in-frame clones only, minus some. The sample has around 620,000 clones, around 90% seen once. Sample: peripheral blood. These receptor sequences come from a woman aged 18-35 years with acute or convalescent COVID-19.

This clone was seen ten or more times. The CDR3 DNA is TGTGCCAGCAGCCAGGGGGCGGCCCAAGAGACCCAGTACTTC. Protein sequence: CASSQGAAQETQYF. The chain has TRBV3-1 (or the pseudogene TRBV3-2) and TRBJ2-5, with D perhaps matching TRBD1 (6 bases). Trimming shortened V by 3 bases and J by 1 base, and 9 bases separated the two germline ends. Per the germline V gene, CDR1 is LGHDT and CDR2 is YNNKEL (reference sequence). The CDR3 consists of 14 residues.

The chain combines TRBV6-2 or TRBV6-3 with TRBJ1-1, with no clear D. V lost 2 bases and J 0 bases, leaving 7 bases between the germline ends. The CDR3 sequence is 14 residues long. The V gene's germline CDR1 is MNHEY and CDR2 SVGEGT. The DNA for the CDR3 is TGTGCCAGCAGTTACCCCGCGATGAACACTGAAGCTTTCTTT. This translates into CASSYPAMNTEAFF.